These 23 T cell receptor beta chains were sequenced from one sample in a study of radiation and T cells in renal cell carcinoma. TCRdb keeps only in-frame clones here, not all; method: immunoSEQ multiplex PCR. The table records some 80,000 clones, roughly 80% of them present only once. Time point noted: blood 4 weeks post-SBRT, at nephrectomy. Treatment reported: 15 Gy SBRT to primary tumor, nephrectomy 4 weeks later. This sample comprised blood, obtained from a patient whose treatment included radiotherapy and nephrectomy. The receptors shown here come from a woman in her fifties or sixties with renal cell carcinoma.

The rearrangement uses TRBV29-1 and TRBJ2-7, with 10 bases that match TRBD2. In germline, CDR1 is SQVTM, CDR2 ANQGSEA. The junction had 7 bases not matched to a gene; V was cut back by 1 base and J by 4 bases. The CDR3 runs to 15 residues. CDR3: CSVEGQRGGPYEQYF. CDR3 DNA sequence: TGCAGCGTTGAAGGGCAGCGGGGGGGTCCGTACGAGCAGTACTTC.

The chain employs TRBV5-1 and TRBJ2-1; TRBD1 matches at 7 bases. V gave up 8 bases and J gave up 0 bases; unmatched junction bases: 5. This CDR3 is 14 amino acids long. The V gene's germline CDR1 is SGHRS and CDR2 YFSETQ. The CDR3 DNA is TGCGCCAGTTCCCGGGACAGCTCCTACAATGAGCAGTTCTTC. This encodes CASSRDSSYNEQFF.

The rearrangement uses TRBV21-1 and TRBJ1-5; the DNA was not used to check the table's D call, TRBD1. TRBV21-1 is an annotated pseudogene. The CDR3 covers 19 residues. CDR3 loop: CASSKAGGTGTEEDQPQHF. The DNA for the CDR3 is TGTGCCAGCAGCAAAGCGGGGGGGACAGGGACGGAGGAGGATCAGCCCCAGCATTTT.

This chain uses TRBV5-1 with TRBJ1-4; no clear D. Trimming removed 4 bases at V and 0 bases at J, with 13 bases between. The CDR3 spans 16 residues. Germline CDR1 is SGHRS and CDR2 is YFSETQ. For the CDR3, the DNA is TGCGCCAGCAGCCTCGGACCGCTTGCAACTAATGAAAAACTGTTTTTT. This encodes CASSLGPLATNEKLFF.

The V and J genes are TRBV2 and TRBJ1-1; D might be TRBD1 (5 bases). The CDR3 has 15 residues. Looked up from germline, CDR1 is SNHLY and CDR2 is FYNNEI. V was trimmed by 2 bases and J by 11 bases, leaving 21 bases between them. The CDR3 region has the DNA TGTGCCAGCAGTGAAATCTCGGCAGGGCGGGGTGGGGCTTTCTTT. This translates into CASSEISAGRGGAFF.

The V and J genes are TRBV9 and TRBJ2-5, with 9 positions matching TRBD2. This CDR3 comprises 15 residues. Per germline, CDR1 SGDLS and CDR2 YYNGEE. The V and J ends lost 0 bases and 4 bases, in that order; junction bases with no gene match: 4. The CDR3 region has the DNA TGTGCCAGCAGCGTAGGTCCTAGCGGGATAGAGACCCAGTACTTC. Its protein product is CASSVGPSGIETQYF.

The rearrangement joins TRBV6-5 to TRBJ1-1; no reliable D call. From germline, CDR1 is MNHEY and CDR2 SVGAGI. This CDR3 is built from 14 residues. The ends were cut back, 0 bases at V and 1 base at J, with 6 bases in the middle. CDR3 region: CASSYSPRNTEAFF. CDR3 DNA: TGTGCCAGCAGTTACTCGCCAAGGAACACTGAAGCTTTCTTT.

The chain carries TRBV27 and TRBJ2-6; tentatively, D is TRBD1 (6 bases). The V gene's germline CDR1 is MNHEY and CDR2 SMNVEV (reference sequence). The CDR3 runs 17 residues. The V end was cut by 8 bases, the J end by 0 bases, with 17 bases between. For the CDR3, the DNA is TGTGCCAGCGGGGGCCTGGGGTCTCTCTCTGGGGCCAACGTCCTGACTTTC. Amino acid sequence: CASGGLGSLSGANVLTF.

There are a few counts of this clone. Here the CDR3 reads CASSYYGSSGTDTQYF. The CDR3 DNA follows: TGTGCCAGTAGTTACTATGGATCCTCGGGGACAGATACGCAGTATTTT. V and J are TRBV19 and TRBJ2-3, with a weak D call TRBD2 (5 bases). The CDR3 contains 16 residues. Germline V gene sequence: CDR1 LNHDA, CDR2 SQIVND (reference sequence). V lost 5 bases to trimming and J lost 3 bases, with 18 bases between them.

The chain combines TRBV6-5 with TRBJ1-6; D call uncertain. This CDR3 contains 12 residues. In germline, CDR1 is MNHEY, CDR2 SVGAGI. Trimming took off 2 bases at V and 8 bases at J, with 4 bases between the two ends. CDR3 bases: TGTGCCAGCAGTTACGCCGATTCACCCCTCCACTTT. Translated, it gives CASSYADSPLHF.

V gene TRBV6-1 combines with J gene TRBJ2-5; D remains ambiguous. The V end was cut by 2 bases, the J end by 3 bases, with 4 bases between. In germline, CDR1 is MNHNS, CDR2 SASEGT. The CDR3 runs to 12 residues. The CDR3 here is CASSERKETQYF. The CDR3 DNA reads as TGTGCCAGCAGTGAACGGAAAGAGACCCAGTACTTC.

The chain joins TRBV6-5 to TRBJ1-5; D is unresolved. In germline, CDR1 is MNHEY, CDR2 SVGAGI. This CDR3 region has 14 residues. V was shortened by 5 bases and J by 4 bases, with 12 bases between the two germline ends. The CDR3 DNA reads as TGTGCCAGCAGTCCCCTCGCCCTGAATCAGCCCCAGCATTTT. It translates to CASSPLALNQPQHF.

This rearrangement joins TRBV29-1 to TRBJ1-5; no clear D. Trimming took 4 bases from V and 2 from J, leaving 15 bases between them. CDR3 length equals 15 residues. Germline assignment: CDR1 SQVTM and CDR2 ANQGSEA. CDR3 bases: TGCAGCGTTGGGGCGTCCTCCACGGGCAATCAGCCCCAGCATTTT. It translates to CSVGASSTGNQPQHF. Supplemented by reference TRBV29-1 and TRBJ1-5, the full variable domain reads SAVISQKPSRDICQRGTSLTIQCQVDSQVTMMFWYRQQPGQSLTLIATANQGSEATYESGFVIDKFPISRPNLTFSTLTVSNMSPEDSSIYLCSVGASSTGNQPQHFGDGTRLSIL.

The J gene is TRBJ2-1, the V gene TRBV30; D ambiguous. V was clipped by 7 bases and J by 3 bases, with 10 bases between them. The CDR3 is made up of 12 amino acids. The germline CDR1 and CDR2 sequences are GTSNPN and SVGIG (reference sequence). CDR3 sequence reads: CASPLYYNEQFF. The CDR3 DNA reads as TGTGCCTCACCCCTCTACTACAATGAGCAGTTCTTC.

The chain is built from TRBV19 and TRBJ1-2; 10 bases line up with TRBD1. Trimming removed 1 base from V and 4 bases from J; junction bases left unmatched: 6. The CDR3 length is 16 residues. Germline loops: CDR1 LNHDA, CDR2 SQIVND (reference sequence). The CDR3 sequence: CASSIVWDRGGYGYTF. The CDR3 DNA is TGTGCCAGTAGTATAGTTTGGGACAGGGGTGGCTATGGCTACACCTTC. The entire variable domain, with the rest obtained from reference TRBV19 and TRBJ1-2, is as follows: DGGITQSPKYLFRKEGQNVTLSCEQNLNHDAMYWYRQDPGQGLRLIYYSQIVNDFQKGDIAEGYSVSREKKESFPLTVTSAQKNPTAFYLCASSIVWDRGGYGYTFGSGTRLTVV.

The genes are TRBV28 and TRBJ1-1; no clear D gene. Germline lookup yields CDR1 MDHEN and CDR2 SYDVKM. The germline V and J ends were trimmed by 5 bases and 5 bases, with 15 bases remaining between them. The CDR3 spans 14 residues. The chain's CDR3 is CASSPPEGYTEAFF. The CDR3 DNA reads TGTGCCAGCAGTCCTCCGGAGGGTTATACTGAAGCTTTCTTT.

This sequence joins TRBV10-3 and TRBJ2-7; tentative D call: TRBD1 (5 bases). V lost 2 bases and J lost 3, with 11 bases in between. CDR3 length: 14 residues. The germline V gene has CDR1 ENHRY and CDR2 SYGVKD. The CDR3 is CAISELNRNYEQYF. CDR3 nucleotides: TGTGCCATCAGTGAGCTCAACAGGAACTACGAGCAGTACTTC.

The table lists this clone with a few counts. The V gene is TRBV19, the J gene TRBJ1-2; the D is unclear. V shed 9 bases and J shed 4 bases, with 21 bases lying between them. The CDR3 loop spans 15 amino acids. CDR1 and CDR2 from the germline V gene are LNHDA and SQIVND (reference sequence). The CDR3 DNA reads TGTGCCAGCACCCACGCAGAGAGGCCCATCTATGGCTACACCTTC. Protein sequence: CASTHAERPIYGYTF.

The chain employs TRBV5-1 and TRBJ1-2, with D possibly being TRBD1 (6 bases). CDR3 size: 16 residues. Germline V lookup: CDR1 SGHRS, CDR2 YFSETQ. The V gene lost 1 base and the J gene lost 5 bases, with 18 bases spanning the gap. The CDR3 nucleotides are TGCGCCAGCAGCTTGTCATCTGGGCGCCAGGGGTATGGCTACACCTTC. Amino acids: CASSLSSGRQGYGYTF.

This chain links TRBV19 with TRBJ2-1; a weak D match, TRBD1 (6 bases). Germline CDR1 LNHDA, CDR2 SQIVND (reference sequence). Trimming stripped 7 bases from V and 9 bases from J, with 16 bases between. This CDR3 region has 13 residues. CDR3 in amino acids: CASTGHPKGEQFF. The CDR3, as DNA: TGTGCCAGTACGGGACATCCAAAGGGTGAGCAGTTCTTC.

The chain carries TRBV27 and TRBJ2-2, with D possibly matching TRBD1 (6 bases). Trimming stripped 5 bases from V and 7 bases from J, with 14 bases between. From germline, CDR1 is MNHEY and CDR2 SMNVEV (reference sequence). This CDR3 spans 14 amino acids. CDR3 sequence reads: CASSAQGFDGELFF. As DNA, the CDR3 is TGTGCCAGCAGTGCACAGGGTTTTGACGGGGAGCTGTTTTTT.

This sequence joins TRBV10-3 and TRBJ2-5; 10 bases match TRBD2. The J call may not be correct, given that the DNA end is closer to TRBJ2-7. The CDR3 extends over 17 amino acids. CDR1 and CDR2 from the germline V gene are ENHRY and SYGVKD. CDR3 nucleotides: TGTGCCATCAGTGAGCATGCAAGGCTAGCGGGAGAGAACGAGCAGTACTTC. This translates into CAISEHARLAGENEQYF.

V and J are TRBV7-3 and TRBJ2-3, with TRBD2 identical over 13 bases. In germline, CDR1 is SGHTA, CDR2 FQGTGA. This CDR3 region has 16 residues. Trimming removed 5 bases from V and 5 bases from J; junction bases left unmatched: 7. CDR3 sequence reads: CASSPRLAGGLDTQYF. The CDR3 DNA follows: TGTGCCAGCAGCCCCCGACTAGCGGGGGGCCTAGATACGCAGTATTTT.